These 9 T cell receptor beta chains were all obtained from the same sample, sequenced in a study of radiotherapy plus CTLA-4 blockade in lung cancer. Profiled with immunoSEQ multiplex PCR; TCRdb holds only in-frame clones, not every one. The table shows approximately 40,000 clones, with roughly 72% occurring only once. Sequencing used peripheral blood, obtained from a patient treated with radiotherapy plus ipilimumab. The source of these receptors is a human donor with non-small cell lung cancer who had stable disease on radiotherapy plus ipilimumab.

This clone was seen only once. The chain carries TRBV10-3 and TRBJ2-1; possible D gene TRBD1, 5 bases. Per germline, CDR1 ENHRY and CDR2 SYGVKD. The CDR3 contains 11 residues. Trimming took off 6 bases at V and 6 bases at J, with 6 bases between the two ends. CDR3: CAIRRGNEQFF. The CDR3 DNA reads TGTGCCATCAGAAGGGGCAATGAGCAGTTCTTC.

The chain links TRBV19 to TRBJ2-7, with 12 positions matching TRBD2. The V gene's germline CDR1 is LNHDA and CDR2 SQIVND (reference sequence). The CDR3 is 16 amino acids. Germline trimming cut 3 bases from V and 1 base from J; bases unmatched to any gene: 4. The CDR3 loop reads CASSISGTSGSYEQYF. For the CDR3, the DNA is TGTGCCAGTAGTATTTCCGGGACTAGCGGGTCCTACGAGCAGTACTTC.

The CDR3 sequence: CASSSRGAENGYTF. DNA of the CDR3: TGTGCCAGCAGTTCAAGAGGAGCTGAGAATGGCTACACCTTC. The chain is built from TRBV6-6 and TRBJ1-2; D not resolved. CDR1 MNHNY and CDR2 SVGAGI come from the germline V gene (reference sequence). The CDR3 runs to 14 residues. V gave up 4 bases and J gave up 6 bases, with 15 bases separating them.

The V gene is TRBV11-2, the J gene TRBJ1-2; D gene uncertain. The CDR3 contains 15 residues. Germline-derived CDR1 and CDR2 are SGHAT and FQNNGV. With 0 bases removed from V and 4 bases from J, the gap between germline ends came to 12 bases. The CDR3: CASSLDREDPYGYTF. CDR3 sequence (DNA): TGTGCCAGCAGCTTAGATAGGGAGGACCCCTATGGCTACACCTTC.

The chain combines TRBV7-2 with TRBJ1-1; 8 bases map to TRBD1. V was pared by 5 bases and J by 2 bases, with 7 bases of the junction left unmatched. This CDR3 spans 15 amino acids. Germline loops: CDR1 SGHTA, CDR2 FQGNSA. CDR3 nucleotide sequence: TGTGCCAGCAGCCCCGGGGGACAGGCAAACACTGAAGCTTTCTTT. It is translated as CASSPGGQANTEAFF.

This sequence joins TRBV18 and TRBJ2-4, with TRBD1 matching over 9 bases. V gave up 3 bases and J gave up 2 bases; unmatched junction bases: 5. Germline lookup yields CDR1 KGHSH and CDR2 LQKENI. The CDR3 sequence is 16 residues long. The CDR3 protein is CASSPLQGASKNIQYF. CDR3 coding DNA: TGTGCCAGCTCACCGTTACAGGGGGCTTCCAAAAACATTCAGTACTTC.

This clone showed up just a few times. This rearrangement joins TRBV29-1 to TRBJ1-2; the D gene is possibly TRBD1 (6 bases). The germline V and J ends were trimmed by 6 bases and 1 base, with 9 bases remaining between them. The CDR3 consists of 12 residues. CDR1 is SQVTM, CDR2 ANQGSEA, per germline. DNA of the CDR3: TGCAGCGTCGGACAGCGTAACTATGGCTACACCTTC. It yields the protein CSVGQRNYGYTF.

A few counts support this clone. The CDR3 DNA is TGTGCCAGCAGCCTGGGACAGGGCTATGGCTACACCTTC. Its translation: CASSLGQGYGYTF. The chain has TRBV2 and TRBJ1-2; 9 nucleotides match TRBD1. The CDR3 loop spans 13 amino acids. Germline loops: CDR1 SNHLY, CDR2 FYNNEI. After removal of 6 bases from V and 4 bases from J, the junction contained 3 bases not matched to a gene.

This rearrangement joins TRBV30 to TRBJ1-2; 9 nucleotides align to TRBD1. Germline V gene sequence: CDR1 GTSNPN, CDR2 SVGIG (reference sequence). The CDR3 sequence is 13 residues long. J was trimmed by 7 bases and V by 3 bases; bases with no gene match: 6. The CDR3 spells CAWSIQGALGYTF. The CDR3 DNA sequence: TGTGCCTGGAGCATACAGGGGGCTCTTGGCTACACCTTC.